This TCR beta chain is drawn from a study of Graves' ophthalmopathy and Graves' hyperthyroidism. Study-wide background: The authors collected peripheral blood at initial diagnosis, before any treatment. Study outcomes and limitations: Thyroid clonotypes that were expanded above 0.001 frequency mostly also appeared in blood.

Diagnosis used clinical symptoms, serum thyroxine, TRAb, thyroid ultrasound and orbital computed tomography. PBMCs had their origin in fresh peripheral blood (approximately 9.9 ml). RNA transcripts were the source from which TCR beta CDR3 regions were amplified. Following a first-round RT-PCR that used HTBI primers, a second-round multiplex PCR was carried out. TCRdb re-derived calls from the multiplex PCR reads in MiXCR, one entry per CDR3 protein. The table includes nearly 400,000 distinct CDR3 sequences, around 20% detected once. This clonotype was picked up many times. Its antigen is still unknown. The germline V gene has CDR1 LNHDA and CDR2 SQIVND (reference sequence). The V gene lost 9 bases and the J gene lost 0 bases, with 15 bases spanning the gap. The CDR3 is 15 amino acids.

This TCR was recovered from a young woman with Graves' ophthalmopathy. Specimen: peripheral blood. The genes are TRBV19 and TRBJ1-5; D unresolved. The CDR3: CASTDRPNSNQPQHF. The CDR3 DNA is TGTGCCAGCACCGACCGTCCCAATAGCAATCAGCCCCAGCATTTT.